These 29 T cell receptor beta chains came from one sample sequenced in a study of technical replicates of blood from a few donors. Generated by immunoSEQ multiplex PCR, the TCRdb table keeps only in-frame clones and is missing some. The data contain around 79,000 clones, roughly 94% of them singletons. The sample consisted of T cells isolated from PBMCs. These TCRs come from a human donor in good health.

This clone was seen a single time. The chain is built from TRBV7-9 and TRBJ1-4; no definite D call. TRBJ2-2 matches the DNA end more closely, so the J call is doubtful. Germline lookup yields CDR1 SEHNR and CDR2 FQNEAQ (reference sequence). The CDR3 covers 13 residues. This CDR3 is CASNPSPSVELFF. In nucleotides, the CDR3 is TGTGCCAGCAACCCTTCCCCGTCCGTGGAGCTGTTTTTT.

The J gene is TRBJ1-1, the V gene TRBV4-1; TRBD1 agrees at 8 bases. CDR3 length equals 15 residues. The J segment lost 1 base and the V segment lost 4 bases, leaving 5 bases of the junction unmatched. Germline CDR1 and CDR2: MGHRA and YSYEKL. CDR3 in DNA: TGCGCCAGCAGCCTGCGGGACAGGAGGAACACTGAAGCTTTCTTT. Encoded protein: CASSLRDRRNTEAFF.

This chain links TRBV6-6 with TRBJ2-7; 8 nucleotides line up with TRBD2. The CDR3 is 14 residues long. The V and J ends lost 6 bases and 7 bases, in that order; junction bases with no gene match: 11. Looked up from germline, CDR1 is MNHNY and CDR2 is SVGAGI (reference sequence). The CDR3 sequence: CASSYLQVAGEQYF. For the CDR3, the DNA is TGTGCCAGCAGCTACCTACAGGTAGCGGGGGAGCAGTACTTC.

The rearrangement joins TRBV6-1 to TRBJ2-1, with TRBD2 as a possible D gene (6 bases). CDR1 and CDR2 from the germline V gene are MNHNS and SASEGT. CDR3 length: 16 amino acids. Trimming left V 2 bases short and J 0 bases short, with 11 bases between. CDR3 sequence reads: CASSERDWSSYNEQFF. The CDR3 coding sequence is TGTGCCAGCAGTGAAAGGGACTGGAGCTCCTACAATGAGCAGTTCTTC.

V usage is TRBV10-3 and J usage is TRBJ1-1; no reliable D call. This CDR3 contains 12 residues. V dropped 3 bases and J dropped 6 bases, with 8 bases sitting between them. Germline V gene lookup returns CDR1 ENHRY and CDR2 SYGVKD. The CDR3, as DNA: TGTGCCATCAGTGACGGGTACGCTGAAGCTTTCTTT. As protein: CAISDGYAEAFF.

This sequence joins TRBV5-1 and TRBJ2-2, with D maybe TRBD1 (6 bases). Germline-derived CDR1 and CDR2 are SGHRS and YFSETQ. Trimming left V 2 bases short and J 3 bases short, with 11 bases between. The CDR3 is made up of 15 amino acids. Here the CDR3 reads CASSLGQSHTGELFF. The CDR3 DNA reads TGCGCCAGCAGCTTAGGACAGTCTCACACCGGGGAGCTGTTTTTT.

The chain carries TRBV5-4 and TRBJ2-4; tentatively, D is TRBD1 (6 bases). Trimming removed 2 bases from V and 1 base from J, with 7 bases in between. The CDR3 is 14 residues long. CDR1 and CDR2 (germline): SGHNT, YYREEE (reference sequence). CDR3: CASSFTGAKNIQYF. The CDR3 DNA sequence: TGTGCCAGCAGCTTCACAGGGGCCAAAAACATTCAGTACTTC.

The V call is TRBV29-1, the J call TRBJ2-3, with 9 nucleotides matching TRBD1. J lost 6 bases, V lost 6 bases, and 10 bases had no gene match. This CDR3 has 14 amino acids. CDR1 SQVTM and CDR2 ANQGSEA come from the germline V gene. The CDR3 reads CSVTGTGPWDTQYF. As DNA, the CDR3 is TGCAGCGTGACCGGGACAGGGCCTTGGGATACGCAGTATTTT.

The V call is TRBV5-1, the J call TRBJ2-5; tentatively, D is TRBD1 (5 bases). This CDR3 spans 13 amino acids. Trimming stripped 2 bases from V and 5 bases from J, with 10 bases between. The V gene's germline CDR1 is SGHRS and CDR2 YFSETQ. CDR3 coding DNA: TGCGCCAGCAGCTTAGGGGTTGAGGAGACCCAGTACTTC. This sequence encodes CASSLGVEETQYF.

The rearrangement uses TRBV5-1 and TRBJ1-1; D is unresolved. V was shortened by 4 bases and J by 0 bases, with 7 bases between the two germline ends. This CDR3 contains 13 residues. The germline V gene has CDR1 SGHRS and CDR2 YFSETQ. DNA for the CDR3: TGCGCCAGCAGCGCAGTCATGAACACTGAAGCTTTCTTT. Protein sequence: CASSAVMNTEAFF.

This clone was observed once. This chain connects TRBV7-9 to TRBJ1-3; D remains unclear. CDR3 size: 14 residues. CDR1 is SEHNR and CDR2 is FQNEAQ in the germline V gene (reference sequence). V was cut by 5 bases and J by 4 bases, with 12 bases left in between. In DNA form, the CDR3 reads TGTGCCAGCAGCCCCGTGGGCCCCGGAAACACCATATATTTT. Residues: CASSPVGPGNTIYF.

The rearrangement uses TRBV30 and TRBJ1-1; maybe TRBD1 (5 bases). Germline V gives CDR1 GTSNPN, CDR2 SVGIG (reference sequence). V was trimmed by 0 bases and J by 11 bases, leaving 10 bases between them. This CDR3 region has 11 residues. The CDR3 coding sequence is TGTGCCTGGAGTGTGAGAAAGGGGGCTTTCTTT. Protein product: CAWSVRKGAFF.

The chain couples TRBV27 to TRBJ2-2; 10 positions agree with TRBD1. Germline CDR1 is MNHEY and CDR2 is SMNVEV (reference sequence). J lost 2 bases, V lost 5 bases, and 5 bases had no gene match. This CDR3 has 16 residues. The CDR3 sequence: CASSDRGPINTGELFF. As DNA, the CDR3 is TGTGCCAGCAGTGACAGGGGGCCAATAAACACCGGGGAGCTGTTTTTT.

The chain joins TRBV11-3 to TRBJ2-6; TRBD1 matches at 7 bases. The ends lost 7 bases at V and 4 bases at J; junction bases unmatched: 10. From germline, CDR1 is SGHNT and CDR2 YENEEA. This CDR3 comprises 16 residues. The CDR3 loop reads CASTLWGQRGANVLTF. Here the CDR3 DNA reads TGTGCCAGCACCCTTTGGGGACAGAGGGGGGCCAACGTCCTGACTTTC. Drawing the rest from reference TRBV11-3 and TRBJ2-6, the complete variable domain is EAGVVQSPRYKIIEKKQPVAFWCNPISGHNTLYWYLQNLGQGPELLIRYENEEAVDDSQLPKDRFSAERLKGVDSTLKIQPAELGDSAVYLCASTLWGQRGANVLTFGAGSRLTVL.

V gene TRBV30 combines with J gene TRBJ2-7, with 11 bases that match TRBD1. CDR1 is GTSNPN, CDR2 SVGIG, per germline (reference sequence). The CDR3 loop spans 14 amino acids. J was trimmed by 4 bases and V by 8 bases; bases with no gene match: 10. Written as DNA, the CDR3 is TGTGCCACAACCGGGACAGGGGGGTCGTACGAGCAGTACTTC. This encodes CATTGTGGSYEQYF.

The V call is TRBV6-5, the J call TRBJ2-5; D remains ambiguous. The length of the CDR3 is 13 residues. The V end was cut by 4 bases, the J end by 0 bases, with 6 bases between. Germline assignment: CDR1 MNHEY and CDR2 SVGAGI. CDR3 nucleotide sequence: TGTGCCAGCAGTTTTCCGTACCAAGAGACCCAGTACTTC. It is translated as CASSFPYQETQYF.

This sequence joins TRBV6-4 and TRBJ2-1, with 7 bases fitting TRBD2. With V trimmed by 6 bases and J by 5 bases, 10 bases remained unmatched. CDR3 length: 15 residues. Germline CDR1 and CDR2: MRHNA and SNTAGT. The CDR3 bases are TGTGCCAGCAGCCGGGCGGGAGAGGGCCACAATGAGCAGTTCTTC. Residues: CASSRAGEGHNEQFF.

The CDR3 protein is CASSIDGQGFNYGYTF. Written as DNA, the CDR3 is TGTGCCAGTAGTATAGATGGACAGGGATTCAACTATGGCTACACCTTC. The chain is built from TRBV19 and TRBJ1-2, with 8 bases that match TRBD1. Germline V gene data show CDR1 as LNHDA and CDR2 as SQIVND (reference sequence). The CDR3 consists of 16 residues. Trimming at V came to 0 bases and at J to 2 bases, leaving 5 bases not matched to a gene.

J is TRBJ2-3 and V is TRBV7-9; weak D call: TRBD2 (6 bases). The germline gives CDR1 SEHNR, CDR2 FQNEAQ (reference sequence). CDR3 length: 15 residues. Trimming took 1 base from V and 5 from J, leaving 13 bases between them. The CDR3 sequence is CASSLGFMGGDTQYF. The CDR3 bases are TGTGCCAGCAGCTTAGGGTTTATGGGAGGAGATACGCAGTATTTT.

The CDR3 spells CASSFVAGGKTYEQYF. CDR3 coding DNA: TGTGCCAGCAGCTTTGTTGCGGGAGGGAAAACCTACGAGCAGTACTTC. The chain employs TRBV5-8 and TRBJ2-7; 9 bases are shared with TRBD2. The trim removed 2 bases at V and 2 bases at J, leaving 8 bases unmatched. In germline, CDR1 is SGHTS, CDR2 YDEGEE. The CDR3 is 16 amino acids. Full variable domain (remainder filled in from reference TRBV5-8 and TRBJ2-7): EAGVTQSPTHLIKTRGQQATLRCSPISGHTSVYWYQQALGLGLQFLLWYDEGEERNRGNFPPRFSGRQFPNYSSELNVNALELEDSALYLCASSFVAGGKTYEQYFGPGTRLTVT.

This clone appeared once. V gene TRBV7-9 combines with J gene TRBJ2-2, with 8 positions matching TRBD1. The CDR3 covers 15 residues. The ends lost 5 bases at V and 4 bases at J; junction bases unmatched: 6. Germline V gives CDR1 SEHNR, CDR2 FQNEAQ (reference sequence). CDR3 nucleotide sequence: TGTGCCAGCAGCAACAGGGGGTTGAGCACCGGGGAGCTGTTTTTT. It specifies CASSNRGLSTGELFF.

The V gene is TRBV7-2, the J gene TRBJ2-7; 9 positions match TRBD1. Germline V gene lookup returns CDR1 SGHTA and CDR2 FQGNSA. V shed 4 bases, J shed 6 bases, and the junction held 4 bases outside the gene matches. The CDR3 has 13 residues. CDR3 protein: CASSSDRGGEQYF. In DNA form, the CDR3 reads TGTGCCAGCAGCTCGGACAGGGGAGGCGAGCAGTACTTC.

The V gene is TRBV6-6, the J gene TRBJ2-1; 7 bases are shared with TRBD2. Per germline, CDR1 MNHNY and CDR2 SVGAGI (reference sequence). This CDR3 is built from 11 residues. V was clipped by 11 bases and J by 4 bases; unmatched bases: 2. As DNA, the CDR3 is TGTGCCGCGGGGGAGTACAATGAGCAGTTCTTC. Its protein product is CAAGEYNEQFF.

The V call is TRBV19, the J call TRBJ1-2; no clear D gene. Trimming pared 11 bases from V and 2 bases from J, leaving 12 bases between. This CDR3 is 12 amino acids long. Per germline, CDR1 LNHDA and CDR2 SQIVND (reference sequence). Written as DNA, the CDR3 is TGTGCCTGCGGAGACGGAAACTATGGCTACACCTTC. Protein sequence: CACGDGNYGYTF.

This chain connects TRBV4-2 to TRBJ2-5, with 11 bases matching TRBD2. Germline trimming cut 2 bases from V and 2 bases from J; bases unmatched to any gene: 4. The CDR3 length is 16 residues. Looked up from germline, CDR1 is LGHNA and CDR2 is YNFKEQ. This chain's CDR3 is CASSQTLAGGQETQYF. CDR3 nucleotide sequence: TGTGCCAGCAGCCAAACGCTAGCGGGGGGTCAAGAGACCCAGTACTTC.

This CDR3 is CATSRAQTSGAYEQYF. CDR3 bases: TGTGCCACCAGCAGGGCTCAAACTAGCGGGGCCTACGAGCAGTACTTC. The chain recombines TRBV15 with TRBJ2-7, with 10 bases that match TRBD2. J gave up 2 bases and V 3 bases, and 7 bases lay outside the gene matches. The CDR3 runs 16 residues. The germline V gene encodes CDR1 LNHNV and CDR2 YYDKDF (reference sequence). The variable domain in full, completed from reference TRBV15 and TRBJ2-7, reads DAMVIQNPRYQVTQFGKPVTLSCSQTLNHNVMYWYQQKSSQAPKLLFHYYDKDFNNEADTPDNFQSRRPNTSFCFLDIRSPGLGDTAMYLCATSRAQTSGAYEQYFGPGTRLTVT.

The chain uses TRBV9 and TRBJ2-1, with 10 bases identical to TRBD2. J gave up 10 bases and V 4 bases, and 5 bases lay outside the gene matches. The germline CDR1 and CDR2 sequences are SGDLS and YYNGEE. The CDR3 loop spans 13 amino acids. As DNA, the CDR3 is TGTGCCAGCAGCCAAACGACTAGCGGGGAGCAGTTCTTC. The encoded protein is CASSQTTSGEQFF.

The chain carries TRBV7-9 and TRBJ2-5; 9 bases are a match to TRBD2. The CDR3 totals 17 residues. V lost 1 base and J lost 1; bases outside the gene matches: 7. Germline-derived CDR1 and CDR2 are SEHNR and FQNEAQ (reference sequence). Here the CDR3 DNA reads TGTGCCAGCAGCTTAGAGCCTAGCGGGGACCCCCAAGAGACCCAGTACTTC. Amino acids: CASSLEPSGDPQETQYF.

V is TRBV18 and J is TRBJ2-1; TRBD1 aligns across 8 bases. Trimming at V came to 2 bases and at J to 7 bases, leaving 10 bases not matched to a gene. This CDR3 has 16 residues. CDR1 is KGHSH and CDR2 is LQKENI in the germline V gene. CDR3 in DNA: TGTGCCAGCTCACCAGTCAAGGCAGGGGGCTGGAATGAGCAGTTCTTC. Protein sequence: CASSPVKAGGWNEQFF.